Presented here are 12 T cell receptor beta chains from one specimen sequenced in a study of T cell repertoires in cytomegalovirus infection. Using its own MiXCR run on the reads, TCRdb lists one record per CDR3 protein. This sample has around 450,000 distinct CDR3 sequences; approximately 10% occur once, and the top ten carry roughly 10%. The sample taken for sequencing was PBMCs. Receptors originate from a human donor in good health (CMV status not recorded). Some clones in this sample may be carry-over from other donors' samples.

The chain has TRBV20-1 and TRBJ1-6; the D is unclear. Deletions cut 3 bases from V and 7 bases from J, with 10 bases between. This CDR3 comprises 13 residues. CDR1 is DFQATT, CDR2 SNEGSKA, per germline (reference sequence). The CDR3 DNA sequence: TGCAGTGCTAGTGAGGGAAGGAATTCACCCCTCCACTTT. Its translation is CSASEGRNSPLHF.

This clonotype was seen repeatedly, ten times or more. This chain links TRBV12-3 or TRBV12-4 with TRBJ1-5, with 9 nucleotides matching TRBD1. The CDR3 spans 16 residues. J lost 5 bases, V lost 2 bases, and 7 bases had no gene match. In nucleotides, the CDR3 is TGTGCCAGCAGTTTATCCACGAGGACAGGGGATCAGCCCCAGCATTTT. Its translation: CASSLSTRTGDQPQHF.

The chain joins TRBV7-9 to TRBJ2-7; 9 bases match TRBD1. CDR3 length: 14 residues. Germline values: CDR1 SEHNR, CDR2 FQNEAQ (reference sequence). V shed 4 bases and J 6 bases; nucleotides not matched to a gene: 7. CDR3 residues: CASSSGTGISEQYF. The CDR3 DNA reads TGTGCCAGCAGCTCCGGGACAGGGATTTCCGAGCAGTACTTC.

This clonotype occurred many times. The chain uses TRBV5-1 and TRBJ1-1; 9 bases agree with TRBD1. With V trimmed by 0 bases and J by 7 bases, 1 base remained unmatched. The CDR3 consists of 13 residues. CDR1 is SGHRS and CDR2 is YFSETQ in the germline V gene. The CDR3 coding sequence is TGCGCCAGCAGCTTGGGACAGGGGGGTGAAGCTTTCTTT. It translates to CASSLGQGGEAFF. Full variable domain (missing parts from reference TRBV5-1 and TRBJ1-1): KAGVTQTPRYLIKTRGQQVTLSCSPISGHRSVSWYQQTPGQGLQFLFEYFSETQRNKGNFPGRFSGRQFSNSRSEMNVSTLELGDSALYLCASSLGQGGEAFFGQGTRLTVV.

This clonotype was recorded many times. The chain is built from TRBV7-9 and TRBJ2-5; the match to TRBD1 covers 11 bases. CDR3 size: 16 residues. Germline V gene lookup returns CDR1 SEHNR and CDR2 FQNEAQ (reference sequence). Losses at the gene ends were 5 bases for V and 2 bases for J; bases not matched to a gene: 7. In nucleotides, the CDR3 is TGTGCCAGCAGCCACGGACAGGGGGCTGGGCAAGAGACCCAGTACTTC. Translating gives CASSHGQGAGQETQYF. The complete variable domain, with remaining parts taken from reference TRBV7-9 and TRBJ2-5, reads DTGVSQNPRHKITKRGQNVTFRCDPISEHNRLYWYRQTLGQGPEFLTYFQNEAQLEKSRLLSDRFSAERPKGSFSTLEIQRTEQGDSAMYLCASSHGQGAGQETQYFGPGTRLLVL.

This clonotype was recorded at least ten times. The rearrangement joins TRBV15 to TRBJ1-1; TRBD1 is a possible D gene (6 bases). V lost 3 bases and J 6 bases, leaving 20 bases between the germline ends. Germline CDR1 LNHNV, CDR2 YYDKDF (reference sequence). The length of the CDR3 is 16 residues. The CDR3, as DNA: TGTGCCACCAGCAGTCCCGGGACAAGGATGGGTGCTGAAGCTTTCTTT. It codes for CATSSPGTRMGAEAFF. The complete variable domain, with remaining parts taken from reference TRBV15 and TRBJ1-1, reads DAMVIQNPRYQVTQFGKPVTLSCSQTLNHNVMYWYQQKSSQAPKLLFHYYDKDFNNEADTPDNFQSRRPNTSFCFLDIRSPGLGDTAMYLCATSSPGTRMGAEAFFGQGTRLTVV.

The CDR3 bases are TGCAGTGCACCAGGACAGGACTATGGCTACACCTTC. It translates to CSAPGQDYGYTF. The chain employs TRBV20-1 and TRBJ1-2, with 7 bases fitting TRBD1. In germline, CDR1 is DFQATT, CDR2 SNEGSKA (reference sequence). V was pared by 6 bases and J by 3 bases, with 4 bases of the junction left unmatched. The CDR3 contains 12 residues.

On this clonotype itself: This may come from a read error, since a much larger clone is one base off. The CDR3 loop is CASSGFPAGGQNNEQFF. In nucleotides, the CDR3 is TGTGCCAGCAGTGGATTCCCAGCGGGAGGACAAAACAATGAGCAGTTCTTC. The rearrangement uses TRBV28 and TRBJ2-1; 9 bases agree with TRBD2. Per germline, CDR1 MDHEN and CDR2 SYDVKM. V lost 5 bases, J lost 5 bases, and 13 bases stayed unmatched. This CDR3 spans 17 amino acids.

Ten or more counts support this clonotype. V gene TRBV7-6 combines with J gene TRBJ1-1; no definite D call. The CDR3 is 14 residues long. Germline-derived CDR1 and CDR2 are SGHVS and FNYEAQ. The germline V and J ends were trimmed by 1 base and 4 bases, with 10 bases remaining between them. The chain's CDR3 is CASSLGEVGTEAFF. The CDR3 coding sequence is TGTGCCAGCAGCTTAGGGGAAGTTGGCACTGAAGCTTTCTTT.

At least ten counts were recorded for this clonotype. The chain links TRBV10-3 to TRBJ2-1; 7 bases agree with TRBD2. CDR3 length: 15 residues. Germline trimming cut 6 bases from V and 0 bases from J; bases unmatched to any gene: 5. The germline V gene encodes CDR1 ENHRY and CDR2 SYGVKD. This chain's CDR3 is CAIRVGGSSYNEQFF. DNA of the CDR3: TGTGCCATCAGGGTTGGCGGGAGCTCCTACAATGAGCAGTTCTTC.

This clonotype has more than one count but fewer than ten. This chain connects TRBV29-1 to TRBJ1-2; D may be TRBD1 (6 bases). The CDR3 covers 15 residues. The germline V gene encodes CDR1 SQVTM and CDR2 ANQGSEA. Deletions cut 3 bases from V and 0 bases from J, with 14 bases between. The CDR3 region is CSVEAGRGPNYGYTF. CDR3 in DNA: TGCAGCGTTGAGGCGGGCAGGGGACCTAACTATGGCTACACCTTC.

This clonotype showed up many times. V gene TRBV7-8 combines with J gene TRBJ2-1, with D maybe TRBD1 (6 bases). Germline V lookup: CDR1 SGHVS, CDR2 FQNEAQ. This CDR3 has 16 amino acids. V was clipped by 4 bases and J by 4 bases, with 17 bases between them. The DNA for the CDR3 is TGTGCCAGCAGCTCCCAAGGGGGTAACTTTTACAATGAGCAGTTCTTC. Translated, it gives CASSSQGGNFYNEQFF.